This TCR beta chain was sequenced during a study of OX40 agonist ivuxolimab in advanced cancers. Study-wide results and limits: Patients who responded partially at 0.1-3.0 mg/kg showed clonal expansion ranking among the lowest.

V was shortened by 0 bases and J by 4 bases, with 8 bases between the two germline ends. Germline assignment: CDR1 MGHRA and CDR2 YSYEKL. There are 14 residues in the CDR3. About this clone: What it binds is unknown.

The timepoints at which blood was sampled were baseline, cycle 4 day 1, and cycle 7 day 1. Sequencing used immunoSEQ multiplex PCR; TCRdb keeps in-frame clones, though not all of them. The sample comprises more than 75,000 clones, about 85% of which are singletons, and 0.75% to 0.95% rests with the top ten. The chain is built from TRBV4-1 and TRBJ2-3, with D perhaps TRBD2 (6 bases). The sample consisted of CD4+ or CD8+ T cells sorted from blood, taken in a trial of the OX40 agonist ivuxolimab. The sequence was obtained from an adult with an advanced solid tumor such as melanoma, head and neck, liver or kidney cancer. CDR3 DNA sequence: TGCGCCAGCAGCCAAGAGGGGAGGTCAGATACGCAGTATTTT. Translated, it gives CASSQEGRSDTQYF.